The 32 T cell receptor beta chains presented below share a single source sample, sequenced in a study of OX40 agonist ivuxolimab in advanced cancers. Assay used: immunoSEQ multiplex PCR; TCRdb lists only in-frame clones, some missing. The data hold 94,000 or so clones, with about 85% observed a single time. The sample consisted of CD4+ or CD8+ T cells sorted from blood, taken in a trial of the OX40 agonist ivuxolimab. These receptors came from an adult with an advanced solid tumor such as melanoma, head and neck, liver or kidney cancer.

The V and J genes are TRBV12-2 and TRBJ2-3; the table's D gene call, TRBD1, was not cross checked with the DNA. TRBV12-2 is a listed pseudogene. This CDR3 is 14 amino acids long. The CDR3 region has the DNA TGTGCAAGTCGCTTAGTCCCGACACCAGATACGCAGTATTTT. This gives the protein CASRLVPTPDTQYF.

This chain's CDR3 is CASSLDPGGNQPQHF. As DNA, the CDR3 is TGTGCCAGCAGCTTAGACCCAGGAGGCAATCAGCCCCAGCATTTT. The chain combines TRBV7-9 with TRBJ1-5; D is ambiguous. The V gene's germline CDR1 is SEHNR and CDR2 FQNEAQ (reference sequence). V shed 1 base and J shed 2 bases, with 9 bases lying between them. This CDR3 is 15 amino acids long.

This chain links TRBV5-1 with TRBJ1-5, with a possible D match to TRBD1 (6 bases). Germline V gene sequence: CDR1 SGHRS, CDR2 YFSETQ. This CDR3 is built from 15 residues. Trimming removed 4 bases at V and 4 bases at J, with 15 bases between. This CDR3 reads CASSRWGADNQPQHF. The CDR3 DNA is TGCGCCAGCAGCAGGTGGGGGGCCGATAATCAGCCCCAGCATTTT.

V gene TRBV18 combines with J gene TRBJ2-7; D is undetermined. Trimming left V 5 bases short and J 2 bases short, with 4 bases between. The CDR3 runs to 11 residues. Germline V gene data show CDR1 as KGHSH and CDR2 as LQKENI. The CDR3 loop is CASSGPYEQYF. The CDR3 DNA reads TGTGCCAGCTCAGGACCCTACGAGCAGTACTTC.

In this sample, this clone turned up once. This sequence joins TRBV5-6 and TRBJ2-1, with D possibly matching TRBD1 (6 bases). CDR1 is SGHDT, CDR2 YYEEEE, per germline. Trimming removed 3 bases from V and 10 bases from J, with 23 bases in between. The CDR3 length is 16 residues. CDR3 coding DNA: TGTGCCAGCAGCTCCCACCCTCCGACAGGTCCAAGGGAGCAGTTCTTC. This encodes CASSSHPPTGPREQFF.

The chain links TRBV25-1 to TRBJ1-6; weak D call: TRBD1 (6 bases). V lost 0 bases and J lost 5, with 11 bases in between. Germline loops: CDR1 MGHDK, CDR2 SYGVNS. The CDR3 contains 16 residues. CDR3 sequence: CASSEYRRGNNSPLHF. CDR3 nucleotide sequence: TGTGCCAGCAGTGAATATAGGAGGGGGAATAATTCACCCCTCCACTTT.

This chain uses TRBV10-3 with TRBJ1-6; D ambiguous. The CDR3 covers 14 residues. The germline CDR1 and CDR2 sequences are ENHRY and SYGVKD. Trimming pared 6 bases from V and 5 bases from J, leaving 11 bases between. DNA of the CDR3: TGTGCCATCAGATTAGGAGTGGATAATTCACCCCTCCACTTT. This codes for CAIRLGVDNSPLHF.

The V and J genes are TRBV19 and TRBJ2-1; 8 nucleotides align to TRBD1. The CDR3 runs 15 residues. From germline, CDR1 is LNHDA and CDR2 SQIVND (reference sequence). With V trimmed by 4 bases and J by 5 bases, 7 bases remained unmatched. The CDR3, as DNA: TGTGCCAGTAGTAACCGTGGGACAGGTAACAATGAGCAGTTCTTC. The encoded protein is CASSNRGTGNNEQFF. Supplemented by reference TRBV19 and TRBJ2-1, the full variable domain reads DGGITQSPKYLFRKEGQNVTLSCEQNLNHDAMYWYRQDPGQGLRLIYYSQIVNDFQKGDIAEGYSVSREKKESFPLTVTSAQKNPTAFYLCASSNRGTGNNEQFFGPGTRLTVL.

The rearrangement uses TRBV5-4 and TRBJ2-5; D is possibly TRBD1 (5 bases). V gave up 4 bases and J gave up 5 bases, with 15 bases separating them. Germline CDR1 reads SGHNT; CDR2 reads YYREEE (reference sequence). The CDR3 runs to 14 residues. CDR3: CASSPSWGWETQYF. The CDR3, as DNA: TGTGCCAGCAGCCCGTCGTGGGGCTGGGAGACCCAGTACTTC.

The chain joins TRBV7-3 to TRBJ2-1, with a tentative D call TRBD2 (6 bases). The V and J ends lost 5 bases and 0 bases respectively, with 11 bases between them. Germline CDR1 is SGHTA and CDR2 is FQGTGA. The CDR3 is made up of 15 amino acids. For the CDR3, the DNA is TGTGCCAGCAGCCCCTTAGCGGACTCCTACAATGAGCAGTTCTTC. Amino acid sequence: CASSPLADSYNEQFF.

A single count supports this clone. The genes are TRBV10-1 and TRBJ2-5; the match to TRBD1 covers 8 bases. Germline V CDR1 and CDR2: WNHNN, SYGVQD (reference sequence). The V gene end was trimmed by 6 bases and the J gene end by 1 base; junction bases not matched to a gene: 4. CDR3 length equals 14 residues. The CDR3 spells CASSPTGVQETQYF. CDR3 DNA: TGCGCCAGCAGCCCGACAGGGGTCCAAGAGACCCAGTACTTC.

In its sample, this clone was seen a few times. CDR3 residues: CASSYSKTGRGPLHF. The CDR3 nucleotides read TGTGCCAGCAGTTACTCGAAAACAGGGCGGGGACCCCTCCACTTT. The chain has TRBV6-5 and TRBJ1-6, with TRBD1 as a possible D gene (6 bases). Germline V lookup: CDR1 MNHEY, CDR2 SVGAGI. This CDR3 spans 15 amino acids. V dropped 0 bases and J dropped 12 bases, with 15 bases sitting between them.

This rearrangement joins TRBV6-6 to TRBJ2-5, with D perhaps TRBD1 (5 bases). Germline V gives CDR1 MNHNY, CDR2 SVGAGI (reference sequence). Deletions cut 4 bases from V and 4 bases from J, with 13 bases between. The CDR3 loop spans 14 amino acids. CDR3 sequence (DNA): TGTGCCAGCAGTTTCGCAGGGATCTCAGAGACCCAGTACTTC. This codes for CASSFAGISETQYF.

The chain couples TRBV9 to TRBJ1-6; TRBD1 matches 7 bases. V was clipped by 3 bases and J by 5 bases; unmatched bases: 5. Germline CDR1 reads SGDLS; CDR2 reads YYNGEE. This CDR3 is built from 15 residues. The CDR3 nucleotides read TGTGCCAGCAGCGACCAGGGGGTGCATAATTCACCCCTCCACTTT. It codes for CASSDQGVHNSPLHF.

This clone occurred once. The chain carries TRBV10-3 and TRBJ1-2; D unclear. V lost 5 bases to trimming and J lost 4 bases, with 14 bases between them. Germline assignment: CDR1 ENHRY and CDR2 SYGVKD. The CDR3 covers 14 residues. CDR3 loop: CAISPESVSYGYTF. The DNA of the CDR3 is TGTGCCATCAGTCCGGAGTCAGTCTCCTATGGCTACACCTTC.

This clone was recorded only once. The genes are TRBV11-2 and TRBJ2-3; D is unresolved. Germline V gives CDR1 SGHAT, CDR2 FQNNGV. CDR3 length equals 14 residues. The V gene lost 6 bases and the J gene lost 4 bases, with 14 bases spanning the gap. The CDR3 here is CASSNPGVSDTQYF. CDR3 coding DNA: TGTGCCAGCAGTAACCCGGGTGTTTCAGATACGCAGTATTTT.

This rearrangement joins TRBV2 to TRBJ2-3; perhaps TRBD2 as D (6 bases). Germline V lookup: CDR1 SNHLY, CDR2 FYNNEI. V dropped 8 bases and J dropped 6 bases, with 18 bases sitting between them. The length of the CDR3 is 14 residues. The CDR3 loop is CASSLGGGGDTQYF. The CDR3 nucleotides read TGTGCCAGCTCCCTTGGGGGAGGCGGGGATACGCAGTATTTT.

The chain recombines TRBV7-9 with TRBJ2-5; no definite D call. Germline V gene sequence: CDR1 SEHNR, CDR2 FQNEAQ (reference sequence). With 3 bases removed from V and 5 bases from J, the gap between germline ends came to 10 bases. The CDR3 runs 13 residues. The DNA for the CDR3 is TGTGCCAGCAGCTTGGGTGTCCCCGAGACCCAGTACTTC. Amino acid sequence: CASSLGVPETQYF.

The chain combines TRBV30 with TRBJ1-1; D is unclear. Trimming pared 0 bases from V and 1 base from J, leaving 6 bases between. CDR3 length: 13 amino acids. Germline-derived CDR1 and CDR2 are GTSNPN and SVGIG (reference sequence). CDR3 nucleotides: TGTGCCTGGAGTGTAAAGTCGAACACTGAAGCTTTCTTT. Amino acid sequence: CAWSVKSNTEAFF.

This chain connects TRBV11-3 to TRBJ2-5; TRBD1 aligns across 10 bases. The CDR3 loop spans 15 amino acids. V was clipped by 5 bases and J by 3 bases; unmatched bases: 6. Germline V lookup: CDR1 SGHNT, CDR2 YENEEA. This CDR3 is CASSPGQGGKETQYF. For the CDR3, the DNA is TGTGCCAGCAGCCCCGGACAGGGGGGGAAAGAGACCCAGTACTTC.

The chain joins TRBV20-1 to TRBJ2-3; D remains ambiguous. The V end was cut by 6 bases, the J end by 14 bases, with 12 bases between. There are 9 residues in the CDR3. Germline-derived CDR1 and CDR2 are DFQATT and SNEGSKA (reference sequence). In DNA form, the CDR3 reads TGCAGTGCCGGTGAAAAGCGGTATTTT. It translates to CSAGEKRYF.

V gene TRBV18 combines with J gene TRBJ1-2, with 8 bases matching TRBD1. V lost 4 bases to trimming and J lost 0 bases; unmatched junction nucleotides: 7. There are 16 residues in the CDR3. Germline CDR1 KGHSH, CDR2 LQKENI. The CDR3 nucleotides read TGTGCCAGCTCACTCATTCCGGGACAGGCTAACTATGGCTACACCTTC. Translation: CASSLIPGQANYGYTF.

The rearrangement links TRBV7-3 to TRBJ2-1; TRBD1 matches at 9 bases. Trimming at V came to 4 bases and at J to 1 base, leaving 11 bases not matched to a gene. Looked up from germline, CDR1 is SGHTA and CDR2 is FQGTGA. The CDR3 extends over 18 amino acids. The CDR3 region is CASSSGTGRAGSYNEQFF. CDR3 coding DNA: TGTGCCAGCAGCTCCGGGACAGGGAGGGCGGGGTCCTACAATGAGCAGTTCTTC. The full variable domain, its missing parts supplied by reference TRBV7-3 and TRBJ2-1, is GAGVSQTPSNKVTEKGKYVELRCDPISGHTALYWYRQSLGQGPEFLIYFQGTGAADDSGLPNDRFFAVRPEGSVSTLKIQRTERGDSAVYLCASSSGTGRAGSYNEQFFGPGTRLTVL.

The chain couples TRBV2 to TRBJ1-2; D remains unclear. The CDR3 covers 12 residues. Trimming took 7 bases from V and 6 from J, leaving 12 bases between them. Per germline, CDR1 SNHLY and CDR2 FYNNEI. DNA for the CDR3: TGTGCCAGCACCCCGGGATCCCATGGCTACACCTTC. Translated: CASTPGSHGYTF.

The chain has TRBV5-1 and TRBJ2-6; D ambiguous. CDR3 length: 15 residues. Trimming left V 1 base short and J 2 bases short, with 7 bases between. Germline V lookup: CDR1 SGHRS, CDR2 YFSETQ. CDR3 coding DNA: TGCGCCAGCAGCTTGTTCCCAGCTGGGGCCAACGTCCTGACTTTC. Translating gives CASSLFPAGANVLTF.

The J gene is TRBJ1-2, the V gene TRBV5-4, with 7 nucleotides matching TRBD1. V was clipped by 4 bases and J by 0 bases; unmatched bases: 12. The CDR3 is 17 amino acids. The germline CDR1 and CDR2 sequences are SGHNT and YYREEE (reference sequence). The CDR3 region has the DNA TGTGCCAGCAGCCGGACGACAGGGTCAAACTCTAACTATGGCTACACCTTC. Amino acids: CASSRTTGSNSNYGYTF.

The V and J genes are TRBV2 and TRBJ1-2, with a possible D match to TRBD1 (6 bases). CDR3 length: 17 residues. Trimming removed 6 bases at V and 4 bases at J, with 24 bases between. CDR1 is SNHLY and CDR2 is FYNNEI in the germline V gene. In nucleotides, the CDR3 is TGTGCCAGCAGAGTGGGGGGGCAGGGAATAACCTTCTATGGCTACACCTTC. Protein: CASRVGGQGITFYGYTF.

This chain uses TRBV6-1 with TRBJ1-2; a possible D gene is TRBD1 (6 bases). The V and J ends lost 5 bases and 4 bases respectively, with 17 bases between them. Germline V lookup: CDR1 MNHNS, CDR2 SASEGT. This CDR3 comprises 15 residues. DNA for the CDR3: TGTGCCAGCAGTCGAAGCGGGGGCATCGTCTATGGCTACACCTTC. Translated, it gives CASSRSGGIVYGYTF.

The CDR3 reads CASSPQSGGRRNSPLHF. CDR3 DNA sequence: TGTGCCAGCAGCCCTCAATCTGGGGGGCGAAGGAATTCACCCCTCCACTTT. The rearrangement joins TRBV9 to TRBJ1-6, with D possibly TRBD1 on 6 matching bases. The V end was cut by 4 bases, the J end by 7 bases, with 21 bases between. Germline CDR1 is SGDLS and CDR2 is YYNGEE. The CDR3 length is 17 residues.

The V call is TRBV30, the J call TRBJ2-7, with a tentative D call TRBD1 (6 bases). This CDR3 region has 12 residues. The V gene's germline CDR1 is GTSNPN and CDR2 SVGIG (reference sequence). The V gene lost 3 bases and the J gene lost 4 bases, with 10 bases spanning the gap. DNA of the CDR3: TGTGCCTGGAGCGCGACAGGTTACGAGCAGTACTTC. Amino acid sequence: CAWSATGYEQYF.

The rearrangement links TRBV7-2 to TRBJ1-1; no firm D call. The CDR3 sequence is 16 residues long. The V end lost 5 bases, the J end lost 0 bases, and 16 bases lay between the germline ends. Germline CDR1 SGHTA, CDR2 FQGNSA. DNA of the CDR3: TGTGCCAGCAGCCCCGGGTGGGGTTTAATGAACACTGAAGCTTTCTTT. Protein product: CASSPGWGLMNTEAFF. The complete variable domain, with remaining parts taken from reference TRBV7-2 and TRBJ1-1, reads GAGVSQSPSNKVTEKGKDVELRCDPISGHTALYWYRQSLGQGLEFLIYFQGNSAPDKSGLPSDRFSAERTGGSVSTLTIQRTQQEDSAVYLCASSPGWGLMNTEAFFGQGTRLTVV.

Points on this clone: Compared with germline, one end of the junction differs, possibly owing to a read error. In DNA, the CDR3 is TGTGCCAACAGTCGCCCGGGCAGGGGGAATGAAAAACTGTTTTTT. Translation gives CANSRPGRGNEKLFF. The chain is built from TRBV6-6 and TRBJ1-4, with 7 bases matching TRBD1. Germline values: CDR1 MNHNY, CDR2 SVGAGI (reference sequence). CDR3 length equals 15 residues.